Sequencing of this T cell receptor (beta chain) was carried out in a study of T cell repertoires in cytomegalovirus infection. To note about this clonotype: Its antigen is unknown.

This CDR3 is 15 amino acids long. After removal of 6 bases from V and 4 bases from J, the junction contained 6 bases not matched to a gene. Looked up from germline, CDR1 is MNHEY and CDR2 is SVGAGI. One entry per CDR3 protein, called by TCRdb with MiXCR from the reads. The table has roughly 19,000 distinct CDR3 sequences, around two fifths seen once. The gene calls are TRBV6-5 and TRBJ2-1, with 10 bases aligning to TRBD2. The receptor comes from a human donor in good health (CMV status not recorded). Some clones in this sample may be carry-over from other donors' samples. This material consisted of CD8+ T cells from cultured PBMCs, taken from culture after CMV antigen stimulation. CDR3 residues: CASSLGLADYNEQFF. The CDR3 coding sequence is TGTGCCAGCAGCCTTGGACTAGCGGATTACAATGAGCAGTTCTTC.